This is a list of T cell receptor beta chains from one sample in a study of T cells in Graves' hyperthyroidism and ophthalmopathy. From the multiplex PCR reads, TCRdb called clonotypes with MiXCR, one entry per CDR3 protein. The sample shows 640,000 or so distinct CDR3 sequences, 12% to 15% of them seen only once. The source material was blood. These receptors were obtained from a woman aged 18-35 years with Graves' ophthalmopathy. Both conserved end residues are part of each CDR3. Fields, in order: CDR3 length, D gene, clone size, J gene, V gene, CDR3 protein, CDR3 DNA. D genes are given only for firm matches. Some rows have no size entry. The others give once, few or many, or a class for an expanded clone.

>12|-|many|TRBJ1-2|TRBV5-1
CASSFGNYGYTF
TGCGCCAGCAGCTTCGGGAACTATGGCTACACCTTC
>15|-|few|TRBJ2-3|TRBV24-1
CATSDMGARTDTQYF
TGTGCCACCAGTGATATGGGGGCTCGAACAGATACGCAGTATTTT
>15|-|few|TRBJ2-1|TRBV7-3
CASSSPGLHYNEQFF
TGTGCCAGCAGCTCTCCGGGACTTCACTACAATGAGCAGTTCTTC
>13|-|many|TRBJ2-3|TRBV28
CASRYPVVDTQYF
TGTGCCAGCAGATACCCGGTAGTGGATACGCAGTATTTT
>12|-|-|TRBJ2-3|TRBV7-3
CASSSTGKTQYF
TGTGCCAGCAGCAGTACAGGGAAGACGCAGTATTTT
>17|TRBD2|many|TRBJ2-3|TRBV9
CASSVRGTSGTPDTQYF
TGTGCCAGCAGCGTACGAGGGACTAGCGGGACGCCAGATACGCAGTATTTT
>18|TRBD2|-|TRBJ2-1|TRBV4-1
CASRRPGTSGRPYNEQFF
TGCGCCAGCAGACGTCCCGGGACTAGCGGGAGACCTTACAATGAGCAGTTCTTC
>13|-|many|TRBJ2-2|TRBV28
CASPGREAGELFF
TGTGCCAGCCCCGGCAGGGAGGCCGGGGAGCTGTTTTTT
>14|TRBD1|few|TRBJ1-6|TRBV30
CAWTDRGKNSPLHF
TGTGCCTGGACAGACAGGGGGAAGAATTCACCCCTCCACTTT
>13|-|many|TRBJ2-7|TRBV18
CASSYKGNYEQYF
TGTGCCAGCTCCTATAAGGGAAACTACGAGCAGTACTTC